This is a list of T cell receptor beta chains from one sample in a study of blood T cells in healthy people across ages. MiXCR, run by TCRdb on the 5' RACE reads, gives a single entry per CDR3 protein. The profile shows 2 million or so distinct CDR3 sequences, just under 50% of them singletons. The sequenced material came from blood. These receptors came from a woman in her thirties or forties in good health. CDR3s include the opening cysteine and the closing phenylalanine or tryptophan. The order of the fields is J gene, V gene, clone size, CDR3 length, D gene, CDR3 DNA, CDR3 protein. The D gene is left open where the match is weak. Size is stated for part of the rows, as once, few or many counts, or as a class when the clone is expanded.

TRBJ1-4	TRBV4-3	.	15	.	TGCGCCAGCAGCCGCAGTTTTGAGGAACGAGAAAAACTGTTTTTT	CASSRSFEEREKLFF
TRBJ2-1	TRBV24-1	few	14	.	TGTGCCACCCGGCGGGGCCCGTCCTACAATGAGCAGTTCTTC	CATRRGPSYNEQFF
TRBJ2-5	TRBV27	few	13	.	TGTGCCAGTGGCAGGGTGGGGGGAGAGACCCAGTACTTC	CASGRVGGETQYF
TRBJ2-1	TRBV7-2	.	14	.	TGTGCCAGCAGCGATAGACAGTCTACCAATGAGCAGTTCTTC	CASSDRQSTNEQFF
TRBJ2-7	TRBV12-3/TRBV12-4	.	14	TRBD1	TGTGCCAGCAGTTTGCCACAGGGGGTCAACGAGCAGTACTTC	CASSLPQGVNEQYF
TRBJ1-5	TRBV2	.	13	.	TGTGCCAGCGACAGTAATAGCAATCAGCCCCAGCATTTT	CASDSNSNQPQHF
TRBJ2-5	TRBV24-1	few	14	.	TGTGCCACCAGTGATGGGAGTATTGGGGAGACCCAGTACTTC	CATSDGSIGETQYF
TRBJ2-7	TRBV7-3	few	18	.	TGTGCCAGCAGCTCTTATCTCGGGGGCAGGGGAAGCTCCTACGAGCAGTACTTC	CASSSYLGGRGSSYEQYF
TRBJ1-2	TRBV3-1	.	12	.	TGTGCCAGCACCTCCGACTGGCAAGGCTACACCTTC	CASTSDWQGYTF
TRBJ2-3	TRBV20-1	.	16	TRBD1	TGCAGTGCTAGCCGCCTACCGGGACAGGGGATAGATACGCAGTATTTT	CSASRLPGQGIDTQYF
TRBJ2-5	TRBV7-8	.	14	.	TGTGCCAGCTCTGCTAGCCGAGCGCAAGAGACCCAGTACTTC	CASSASRAQETQYF
TRBJ1-1	TRBV29-1	.	14	.	TGCAGCGTTGAAGATCCGCGGACAAAGGAGGAAGCTTTCTTT	CSVEDPRTKEEAFF
TRBJ2-5	TRBV5-1	.	14	.	TGCGCCAGCAGCGTCGTGACGCAACAAGAGACCCAGTACTTC	CASSVVTQQETQYF
TRBJ2-1	TRBV6-1	few	19	.	TGTGCCAGTCGAACGATTGCAACTAGCCGTTCAAAGTCGGCCCATGAGCAGTTCTTC	CASRTIATSRSKSAHEQFF
TRBJ1-5	TRBV15	.	14	.	TGTGCCACCAGGCTGGGCAGTAGCAATCAGCCCCAGCATTTT	CATRLGSSNQPQHF
TRBJ1-6	TRBV4-2	.	16	TRBD1	TGTGCCAGCAGCCGACCGGGACAGGGAATTACCTCACCCCTCCACTTT	CASSRPGQGITSPLHF